This TCR beta chain was documented in a study of OX40 agonist ivuxolimab in advanced cancers. The sample holds one count of this clone. Assay used: immunoSEQ multiplex PCR; TCRdb lists only in-frame clones, some missing. The sample lists tens of thousands of clones, 84% occurring once. V lost 0 bases to trimming and J lost 3 bases, with 9 bases between them. The CDR3 runs 13 residues. The germline V gene has CDR1 SQVTM and CDR2 ANQGSEA. This sequence originates from an adult with an advanced solid tumor such as melanoma, head and neck, liver or kidney cancer. The chain has TRBV29-1 and TRBJ2-7; D is perhaps TRBD2 (5 bases). The source was CD4+ or CD8+ T cells sorted from blood, collected in a trial of the OX40 agonist ivuxolimab. The CDR3 nucleotides are TGCAGCGTTGAAGAAATACGGGGCTACGAGCAGTACTTC. This codes for CSVEEIRGYEQYF.